A single sample is the source of the 17 T cell receptor beta chains below, sequenced in a study of cytomegalovirus exposure and HLA in healthy donors. The PCR had 60 Vbeta and 13 Jbeta primers. This table comes from immunoSEQ multiplex PCR, and its TCRdb copy is limited to in-frame clones, with some not included. Here the sample spans about 100,000 clones, around 79% being singletons. The sample taken for sequencing was PBMCs. These receptors came from a woman in her seventies in good health and CMV-seropositive.

The V call is TRBV6-5, the J call TRBJ2-2; TRBD1 matches 11 bases. Looked up from germline, CDR1 is MNHEY and CDR2 is SVGAGI. CDR3 length: 16 amino acids. After removal of 2 bases from V and 7 bases from J, the junction contained 6 bases not matched to a gene. The CDR3 sequence is CASSYARTGGVGELFF. DNA for the CDR3: TGTGCCAGCAGTTACGCTAGGACAGGGGGCGTCGGGGAGCTGTTTTTT.

This chain joins TRBV5-6 and TRBJ2-1, with D tentatively TRBD1 (6 bases). V shed 2 bases and J shed 2 bases, with 11 bases lying between them. The CDR3 extends over 15 amino acids. Germline V gives CDR1 SGHDT, CDR2 YYEEEE. CDR3 in amino acids: CASSFVTGTYNEQFF. CDR3 bases: TGTGCCAGCAGCTTCGTGACAGGTACCTACAATGAGCAGTTCTTC.

The rearrangement links TRBV9 to TRBJ2-5; maybe TRBD2 (5 bases). The CDR3 has 15 amino acids. Germline V gene lookup returns CDR1 SGDLS and CDR2 YYNGEE. The V end lost 0 bases, the J end lost 3 bases, and 12 bases lay between the germline ends. CDR3 protein: CASSVGRPREETQYF. The CDR3 bases are TGTGCCAGCAGCGTAGGCCGGCCGAGGGAAGAGACCCAGTACTTC. The variable domain in full, with the rest retrieved from reference TRBV9 and TRBJ2-5, is DSGVTQTPKHLITATGQRVTLRCSPRSGDLSVYWYQQSLDQGLQFLIQYYNGEERAKGNILERFSAQQFPDLHSELNLSSLELGDSALYFCASSVGRPREETQYFGPGTRLLVL.

This chain connects TRBV7-8 to TRBJ2-2; D is unclear. The CDR3 is made up of 15 amino acids. V lost 2 bases and J lost 1, with 8 bases in between. CDR1 SGHVS and CDR2 FQNEAQ come from the germline V gene. CDR3 nucleotides: TGTGCCAGCAGCTTACAACTGCTGAACACCGGGGAGCTGTTTTTT. As protein: CASSLQLLNTGELFF.

This clone was seen more than once but under ten times. The chain recombines TRBV7-2 with TRBJ1-5; D remains ambiguous. The V and J ends lost 2 bases and 4 bases respectively, with 12 bases between them. CDR1 and CDR2 from the germline V gene are SGHTA and FQGNSA. This CDR3 has 15 amino acids. CDR3 sequence: CASSLRRGINQPQHF. Written as DNA, the CDR3 is TGTGCCAGCAGCTTAAGGCGGGGAATTAATCAGCCCCAGCATTTT. Together with reference TRBV7-2 and TRBJ1-5, the CDR3 gives the full variable domain: GAGVSQSPSNKVTEKGKDVELRCDPISGHTALYWYRQSLGQGLEFLIYFQGNSAPDKSGLPSDRFSAERTGGSVSTLTIQRTQQEDSAVYLCASSLRRGINQPQHFGDGTRLSIL.

The chain employs TRBV5-8 and TRBJ2-3; D is undetermined. Trimming removed 0 bases from V and 3 bases from J, with 8 bases in between. The CDR3 has 14 residues. Looked up from germline, CDR1 is SGHTS and CDR2 is YDEGEE. This CDR3 is CASSLAEVTDTQYF. The CDR3 bases are TGTGCCAGCAGCTTGGCCGAGGTTACAGATACGCAGTATTTT.

The CDR3 nucleotides are TGTGCCAGCAGTTTGGCTAGGTGGAACACCGGGGAGCTGTTTTTT. Translating gives CASSLARWNTGELFF. The V call is TRBV28, the J call TRBJ2-2; D is undetermined. CDR1 and CDR2 (germline): MDHEN, SYDVKM. This CDR3 region has 15 residues. V lost 3 bases, J lost 1 base, and 9 bases lay in between.

V is TRBV7-3 and J is TRBJ2-5, with D possibly being TRBD1 (6 bases). The V gene's germline CDR1 is SGHTA and CDR2 FQGTGA. V shed 5 bases and J shed 4 bases, with 17 bases lying between them. CDR3 length: 15 residues. The DNA of the CDR3 is TGTGCCAGCAGCCCCACAGGGATTGGGCGAGAGACCCAGTACTTC. Translating it yields CASSPTGIGRETQYF.

The CDR3 DNA sequence: TGTGCCAGCAGCGTAGGTATAGCGGGGAGCGGGAACGGGGAGCTGTTTTTT. Its protein product is CASSVGIAGSGNGELFF. The rearrangement links TRBV9 to TRBJ2-2; 8 nucleotides match TRBD2. The CDR3 runs 17 residues. The junction had 11 bases not matched to a gene; V was cut back by 0 bases and J by 7 bases. Germline lookup yields CDR1 SGDLS and CDR2 YYNGEE.

This sequence joins TRBV27 and TRBJ2-3, with 12 bases lining up with TRBD2. The germline gives CDR1 MNHEY, CDR2 SMNVEV (reference sequence). This CDR3 region has 18 residues. V shed 2 bases, J shed 5 bases, and the junction held 11 bases outside the gene matches. The CDR3: CASSLASGRAPSLDTQYF. CDR3 coding DNA: TGTGCCAGCAGTTTAGCTAGCGGGAGGGCCCCTTCCTTAGATACGCAGTATTTT.

The genes are TRBV4-1 and TRBJ2-3, with D uncertain. The CDR3 sequence is 14 residues long. Trimming cost V 6 bases and J 2 bases, with 12 bases left between them. CDR1 MGHRA and CDR2 YSYEKL come from the germline V gene. CDR3 bases: TGCGCCAGCAGTCTCCGGGTTCCCACAGATACGCAGTATTTT. It specifies CASSLRVPTDTQYF.

The chain is built from TRBV6-5 and TRBJ1-4; no definite D call. The CDR3 runs 16 residues. V was trimmed by 0 bases and J by 5 bases, leaving 13 bases between them. From germline, CDR1 is MNHEY and CDR2 SVGAGI. The CDR3 reads CASSYSPVYSNEKLFF. The CDR3 coding sequence is TGTGCCAGCAGTTACTCGCCCGTCTACTCGAATGAAAAACTGTTTTTT.

This chain links TRBV27 with TRBJ2-7; 7 bases are a match to TRBD1. CDR3 length equals 16 residues. Germline values: CDR1 MNHEY, CDR2 SMNVEV (reference sequence). With 5 bases clipped from V and 0 bases from J, the junction kept 10 bases outside the gene matches. The chain's CDR3 is CASSNQGVGPSYEQYF. The CDR3 DNA follows: TGTGCCAGCAGTAACCAGGGGGTCGGCCCCTCCTACGAGCAGTACTTC.

The rearrangement joins TRBV5-4 to TRBJ2-1, with D possibly TRBD2 on 6 matching bases. This CDR3 is built from 13 residues. The germline V and J ends were trimmed by 0 bases and 16 bases, with 17 bases remaining between them. Germline V gene data show CDR1 as SGHNT and CDR2 as YYREEE (reference sequence). The CDR3 nucleotides read TGTGCCAGCAGCTTGGTGAGGGAAGGGACTCTCTTCTTC. It codes for CASSLVREGTLFF.

The genes are TRBV5-1 and TRBJ2-2; D might be TRBD2 (5 bases). Per germline, CDR1 SGHRS and CDR2 YFSETQ. The V gene lost 4 bases and the J gene lost 5 bases, with 12 bases spanning the gap. CDR3 size: 14 residues. The DNA for the CDR3 is TGCGCCAGCAGCGACCCTTGGAGGACCGGGGAGCTGTTTTTT. Translation gives CASSDPWRTGELFF.

Turning to this clone: This sample includes further DNA sequences coding for the same CDR3. CDR3 residues: CASSEQGINQPQHF. DNA for the CDR3: TGTGCCAGCAGTGAGCAGGGAATCAATCAGCCCCAGCATTTT. This rearrangement joins TRBV2 to TRBJ1-5; maybe TRBD1 (5 bases). This CDR3 has 14 amino acids. The V gene's germline CDR1 is SNHLY and CDR2 FYNNEI. V gave up 3 bases and J gave up 3 bases, with 9 bases separating them. The variable domain in full, completed from reference TRBV2 and TRBJ1-5, reads EPEVTQTPSHQVTQMGQEVILRCVPISNHLYFYWYRQILGQKVEFLVSFYNNEISEKSEIFDDQFSVERPDGSNFTLKIRSTKLEDSAMYFCASSEQGINQPQHFGDGTRLSIL.

This rearrangement joins TRBV7-3 to TRBJ2-1; 8 positions match TRBD2. Germline CDR1 and CDR2: SGHTA and FQGTGA. The CDR3 totals 15 residues. V lost 2 bases to trimming and J lost 4 bases; unmatched junction nucleotides: 4. The CDR3 sequence: CASSLFGGGYNEQFF. The CDR3 nucleotides read TGTGCCAGCAGCTTATTCGGGGGGGGGTACAATGAGCAGTTCTTC.